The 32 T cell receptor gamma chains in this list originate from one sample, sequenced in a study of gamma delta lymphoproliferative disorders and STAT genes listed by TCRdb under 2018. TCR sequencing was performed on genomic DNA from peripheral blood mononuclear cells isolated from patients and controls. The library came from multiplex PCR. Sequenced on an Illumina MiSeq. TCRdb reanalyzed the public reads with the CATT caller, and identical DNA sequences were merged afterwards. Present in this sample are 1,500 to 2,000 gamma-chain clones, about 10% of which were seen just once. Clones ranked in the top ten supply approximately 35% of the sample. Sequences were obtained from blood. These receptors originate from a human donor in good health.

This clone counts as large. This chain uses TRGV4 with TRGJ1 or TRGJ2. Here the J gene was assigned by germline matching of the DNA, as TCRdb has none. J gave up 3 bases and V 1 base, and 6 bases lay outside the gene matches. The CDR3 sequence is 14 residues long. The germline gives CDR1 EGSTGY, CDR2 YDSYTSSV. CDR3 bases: TGTGCCACCTGGGATGGACAAATTTATTATAAGAAACTCTTT. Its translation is CATWDGQIYYKKLF.

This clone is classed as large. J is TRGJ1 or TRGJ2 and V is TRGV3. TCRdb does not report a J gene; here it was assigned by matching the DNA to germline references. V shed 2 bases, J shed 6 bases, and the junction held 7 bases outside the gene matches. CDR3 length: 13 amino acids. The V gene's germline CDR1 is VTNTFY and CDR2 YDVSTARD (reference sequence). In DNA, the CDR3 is TGTGCCACCTGGGACAAGAGGCGTTATAAGAAACTCTTT. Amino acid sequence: CATWDKRRYKKLF.

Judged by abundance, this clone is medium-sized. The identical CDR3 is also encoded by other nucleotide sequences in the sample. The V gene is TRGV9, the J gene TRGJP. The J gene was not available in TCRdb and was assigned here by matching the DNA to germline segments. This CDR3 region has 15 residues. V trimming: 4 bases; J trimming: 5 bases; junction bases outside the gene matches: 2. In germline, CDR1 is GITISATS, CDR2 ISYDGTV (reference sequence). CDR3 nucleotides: TGTGCCTTGTGGGAAGAAGAGTTGGGCAAAAAAATCAAGGTATTT. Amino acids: CALWEEELGKKIKVF.

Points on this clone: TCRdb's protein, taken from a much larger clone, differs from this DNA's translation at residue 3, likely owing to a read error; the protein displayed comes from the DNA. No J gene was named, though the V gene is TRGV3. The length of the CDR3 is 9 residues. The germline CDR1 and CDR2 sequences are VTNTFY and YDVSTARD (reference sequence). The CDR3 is CAAWDRRLF. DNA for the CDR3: TGTGCCGCCTGGGACAGGCGACTCTTT.

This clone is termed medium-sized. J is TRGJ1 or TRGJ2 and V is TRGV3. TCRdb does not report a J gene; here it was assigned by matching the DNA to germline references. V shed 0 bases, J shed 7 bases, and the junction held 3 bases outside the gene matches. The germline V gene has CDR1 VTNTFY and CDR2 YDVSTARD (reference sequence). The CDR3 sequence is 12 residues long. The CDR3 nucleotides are TGTGCCACCTGGGACAGGCACTATAAGAAACTCTTT. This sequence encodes CATWDRHYKKLF.

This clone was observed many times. CDR3 bases: TGTGCCACCTGGGACGATAAGAAACTCTTT. Translated: CATWDDKKLF. The rearrangement links TRGV2 to TRGJ1 or TRGJ2. The J gene, absent from TCRdb, was called here by matching the DNA to germline. Germline CDR1 EGSNGY, CDR2 YDSYNSKV. This CDR3 spans 10 amino acids. V was pared by 2 bases and J by 8 bases, with 0 bases of the junction left unmatched.

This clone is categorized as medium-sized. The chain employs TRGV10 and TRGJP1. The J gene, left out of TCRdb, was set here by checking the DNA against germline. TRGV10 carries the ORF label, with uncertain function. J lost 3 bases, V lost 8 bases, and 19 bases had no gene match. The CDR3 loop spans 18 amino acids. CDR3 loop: CAAWDSQPNNPTGWFKIF. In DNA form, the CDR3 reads TGTGCTGCGTGGGACAGTCAACCTAACAACCCCACTGGTTGGTTCAAGATATTT.

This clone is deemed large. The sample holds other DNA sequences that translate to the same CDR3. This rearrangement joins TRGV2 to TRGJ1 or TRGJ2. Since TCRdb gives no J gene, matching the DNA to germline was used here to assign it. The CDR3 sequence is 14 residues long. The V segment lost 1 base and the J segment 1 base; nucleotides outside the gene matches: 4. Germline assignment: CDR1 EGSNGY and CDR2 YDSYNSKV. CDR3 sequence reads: CATWDGPNYYKKLF. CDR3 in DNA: TGTGCCACCTGGGACGGCCCCAATTATTATAAGAAACTCTTT.

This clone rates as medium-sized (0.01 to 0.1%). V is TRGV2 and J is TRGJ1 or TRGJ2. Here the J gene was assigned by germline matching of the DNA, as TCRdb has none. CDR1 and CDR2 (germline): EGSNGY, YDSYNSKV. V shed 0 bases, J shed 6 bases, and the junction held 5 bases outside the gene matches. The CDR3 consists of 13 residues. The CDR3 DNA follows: TGTGCCACCTGGGACGGGCCTACTTATAAGAAACTCTTT. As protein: CATWDGPTYKKLF.

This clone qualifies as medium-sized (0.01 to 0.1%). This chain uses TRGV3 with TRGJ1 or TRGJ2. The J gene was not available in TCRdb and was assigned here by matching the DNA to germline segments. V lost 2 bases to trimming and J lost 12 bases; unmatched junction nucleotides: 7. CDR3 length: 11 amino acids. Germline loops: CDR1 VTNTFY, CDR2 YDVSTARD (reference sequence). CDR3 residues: CATWDKVRKLF. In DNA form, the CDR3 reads TGTGCCACCTGGGACAAGGTCAGGAAACTCTTT.

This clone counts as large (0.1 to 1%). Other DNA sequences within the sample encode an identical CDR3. Here the CDR3 DNA reads TGTGCTGCGTGGGACCGGGGAACCACTGGTTGGTTCAAGATATTT. Translated, it gives CAAWDRGTTGWFKIF. This chain links TRGV10 with TRGJP1. Germline matching of the DNA provided the J gene here, since TCRdb leaves it blank. TRGV10 is assigned to the ORF class and has an uncertain function. After removal of 8 bases from V and 2 bases from J, the junction contained 9 bases not matched to a gene. The CDR3 is 15 residues long.

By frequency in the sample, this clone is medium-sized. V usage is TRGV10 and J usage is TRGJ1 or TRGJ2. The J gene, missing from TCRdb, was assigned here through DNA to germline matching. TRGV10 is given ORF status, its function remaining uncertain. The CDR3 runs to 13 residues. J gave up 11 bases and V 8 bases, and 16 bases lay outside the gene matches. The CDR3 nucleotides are TGTGCTGCGTGGGTAATCACATCTGGGGAGAAACTCTTT. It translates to CAAWVITSGEKLF.

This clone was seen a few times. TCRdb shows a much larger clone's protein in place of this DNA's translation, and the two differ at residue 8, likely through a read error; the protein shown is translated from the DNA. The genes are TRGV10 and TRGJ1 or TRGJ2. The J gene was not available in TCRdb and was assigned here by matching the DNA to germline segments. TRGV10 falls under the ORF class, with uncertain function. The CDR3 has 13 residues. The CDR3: CAACWGVKYKKLF. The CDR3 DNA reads TGTGCTGCGTGTTGGGGAGTGAAGTATAAGAAACTCTTT.

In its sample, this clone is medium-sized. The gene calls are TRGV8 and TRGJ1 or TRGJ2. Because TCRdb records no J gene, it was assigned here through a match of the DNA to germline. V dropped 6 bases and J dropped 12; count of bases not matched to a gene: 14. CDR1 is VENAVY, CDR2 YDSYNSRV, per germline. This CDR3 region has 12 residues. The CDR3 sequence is CATWTERRRKLF. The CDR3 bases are TGTGCCACCTGGACTGAGCGAAGACGGAAACTCTTT.

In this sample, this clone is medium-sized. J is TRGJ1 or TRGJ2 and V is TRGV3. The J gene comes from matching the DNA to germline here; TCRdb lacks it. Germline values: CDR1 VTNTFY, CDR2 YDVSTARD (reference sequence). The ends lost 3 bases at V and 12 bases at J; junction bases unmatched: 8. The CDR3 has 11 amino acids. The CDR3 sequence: CATWDYFGKLF. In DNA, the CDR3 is TGTGCCACCTGGGACTATTTTGGGAAACTCTTT.

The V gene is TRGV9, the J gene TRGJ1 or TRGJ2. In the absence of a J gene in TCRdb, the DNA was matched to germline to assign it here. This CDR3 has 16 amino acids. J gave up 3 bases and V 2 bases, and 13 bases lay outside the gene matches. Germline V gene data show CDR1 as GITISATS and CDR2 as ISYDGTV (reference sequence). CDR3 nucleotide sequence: TGTGCCTTGTGGGAGGAACGATGGTCCGTTTATTATAAGAAACTCTTT. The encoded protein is CALWEERWSVYYKKLF.

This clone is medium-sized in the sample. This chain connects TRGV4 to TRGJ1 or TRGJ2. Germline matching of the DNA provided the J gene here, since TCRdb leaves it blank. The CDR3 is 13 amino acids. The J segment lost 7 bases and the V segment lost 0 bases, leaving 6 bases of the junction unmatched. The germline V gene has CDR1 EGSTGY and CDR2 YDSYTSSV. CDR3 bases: TGTGCCACCTGGGATGGGCCGGGGTATAAGAAACTCTTT. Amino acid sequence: CATWDGPGYKKLF.

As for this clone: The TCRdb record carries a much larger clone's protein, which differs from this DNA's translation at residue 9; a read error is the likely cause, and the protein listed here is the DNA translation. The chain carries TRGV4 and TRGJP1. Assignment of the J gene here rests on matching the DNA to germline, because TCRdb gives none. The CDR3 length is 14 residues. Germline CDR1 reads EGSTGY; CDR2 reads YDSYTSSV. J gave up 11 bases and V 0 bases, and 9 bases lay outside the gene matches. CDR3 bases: TGTGCCACCTGGGATGGGCTGGGGAACTGGTTCAAGATATTT. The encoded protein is CATWDGLGNWFKIF.

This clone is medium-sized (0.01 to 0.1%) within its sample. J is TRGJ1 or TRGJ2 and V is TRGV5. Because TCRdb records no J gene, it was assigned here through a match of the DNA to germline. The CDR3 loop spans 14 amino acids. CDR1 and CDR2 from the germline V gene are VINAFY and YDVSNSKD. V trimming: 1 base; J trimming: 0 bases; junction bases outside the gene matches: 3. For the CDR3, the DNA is TGTGCCACCTGGGACAGTCCGAATTATTATAAGAAACTCTTT. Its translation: CATWDSPNYYKKLF.

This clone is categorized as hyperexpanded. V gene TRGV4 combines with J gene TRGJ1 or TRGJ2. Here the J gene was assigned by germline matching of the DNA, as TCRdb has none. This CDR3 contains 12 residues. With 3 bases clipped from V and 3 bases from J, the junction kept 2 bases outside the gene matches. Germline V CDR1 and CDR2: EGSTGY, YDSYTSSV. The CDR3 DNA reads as TGTGCCACCTGGGATACTTATTATAAGAAACTCTTT. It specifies CATWDTYYKKLF.

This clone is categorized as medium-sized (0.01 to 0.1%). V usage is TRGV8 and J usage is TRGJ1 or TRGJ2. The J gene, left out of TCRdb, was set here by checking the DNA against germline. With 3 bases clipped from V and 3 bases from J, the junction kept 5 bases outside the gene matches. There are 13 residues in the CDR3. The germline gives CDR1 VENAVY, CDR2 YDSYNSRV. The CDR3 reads CATWDAVYYKKLF. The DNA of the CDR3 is TGTGCCACCTGGGATGCCGTTTATTATAAGAAACTCTTT.

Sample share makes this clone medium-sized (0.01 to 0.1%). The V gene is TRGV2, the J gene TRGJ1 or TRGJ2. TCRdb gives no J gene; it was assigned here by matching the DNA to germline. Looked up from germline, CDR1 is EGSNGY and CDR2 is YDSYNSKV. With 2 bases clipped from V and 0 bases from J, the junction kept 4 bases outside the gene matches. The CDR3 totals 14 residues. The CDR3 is CATWDDTNYYKKLF. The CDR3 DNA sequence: TGTGCCACCTGGGACGACACGAATTATTATAAGAAACTCTTT.

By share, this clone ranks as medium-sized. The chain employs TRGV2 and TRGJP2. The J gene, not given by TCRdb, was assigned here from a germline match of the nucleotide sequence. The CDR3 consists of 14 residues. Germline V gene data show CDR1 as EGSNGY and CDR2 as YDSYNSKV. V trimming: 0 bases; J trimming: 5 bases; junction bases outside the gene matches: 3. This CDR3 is CATWDGLSDWIKTF. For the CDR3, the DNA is TGTGCCACCTGGGACGGGCTGAGTGATTGGATCAAGACGTTT.

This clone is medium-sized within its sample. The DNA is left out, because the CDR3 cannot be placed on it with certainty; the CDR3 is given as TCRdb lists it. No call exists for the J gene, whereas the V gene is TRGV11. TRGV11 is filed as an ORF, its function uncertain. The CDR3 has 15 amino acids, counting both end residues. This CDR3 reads CTTVPAGLGMSKKLF.

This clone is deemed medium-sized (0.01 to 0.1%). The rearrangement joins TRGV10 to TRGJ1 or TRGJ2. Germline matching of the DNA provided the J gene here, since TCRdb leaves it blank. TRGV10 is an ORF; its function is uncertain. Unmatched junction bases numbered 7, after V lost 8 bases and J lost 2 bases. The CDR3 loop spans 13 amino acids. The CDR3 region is CAAWASYYYKKLF. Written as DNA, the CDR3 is TGTGCTGCGTGGGCCTCCTATTATTATAAGAAACTCTTT.

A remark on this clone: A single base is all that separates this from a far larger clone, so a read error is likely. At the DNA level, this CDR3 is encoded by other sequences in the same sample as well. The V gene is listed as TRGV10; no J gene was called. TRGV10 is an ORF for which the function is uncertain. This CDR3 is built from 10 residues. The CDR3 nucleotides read TGTGCTGCGTGGGATCAAAAGAAGCTCTTT. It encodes CAAWDQKKLF.

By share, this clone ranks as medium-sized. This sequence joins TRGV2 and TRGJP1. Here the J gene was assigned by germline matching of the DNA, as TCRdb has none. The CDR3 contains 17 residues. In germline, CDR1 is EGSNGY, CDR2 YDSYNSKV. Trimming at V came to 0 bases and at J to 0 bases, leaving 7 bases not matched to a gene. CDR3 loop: CATWDGPHHTTGWFKIF. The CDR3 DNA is TGTGCCACCTGGGACGGGCCCCACCATACCACTGGTTGGTTCAAGATATTT.

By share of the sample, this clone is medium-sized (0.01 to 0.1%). This CDR3 is CATWDGPEYKKLF. Written as DNA, the CDR3 is TGTGCCACCTGGGACGGGCCTGAATATAAGAAACTCTTT. The chain couples TRGV2 to TRGJ1 or TRGJ2. In the absence of a J gene in TCRdb, the DNA was matched to germline to assign it here. V gave up 0 bases and J gave up 7 bases; unmatched junction bases: 6. The germline V gene encodes CDR1 EGSNGY and CDR2 YDSYNSKV. This CDR3 has 13 residues.

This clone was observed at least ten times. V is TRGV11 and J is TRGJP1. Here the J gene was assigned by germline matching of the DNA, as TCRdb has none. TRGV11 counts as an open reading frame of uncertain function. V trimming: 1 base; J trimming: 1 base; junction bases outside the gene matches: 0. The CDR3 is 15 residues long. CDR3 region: CACWIRHTTGWFKIF. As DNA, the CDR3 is TGTGCCTGCTGGATTAGGCATACCACTGGTTGGTTCAAGATATTT.

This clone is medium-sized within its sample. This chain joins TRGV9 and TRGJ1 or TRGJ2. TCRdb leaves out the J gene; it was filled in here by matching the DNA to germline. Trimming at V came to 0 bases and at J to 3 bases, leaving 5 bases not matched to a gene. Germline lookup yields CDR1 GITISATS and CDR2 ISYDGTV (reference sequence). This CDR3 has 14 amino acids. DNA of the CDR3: TGTGCCTTGTGGGAGGTGCGGGGTTATTATAAGAAACTCTTT. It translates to CALWEVRGYYKKLF.

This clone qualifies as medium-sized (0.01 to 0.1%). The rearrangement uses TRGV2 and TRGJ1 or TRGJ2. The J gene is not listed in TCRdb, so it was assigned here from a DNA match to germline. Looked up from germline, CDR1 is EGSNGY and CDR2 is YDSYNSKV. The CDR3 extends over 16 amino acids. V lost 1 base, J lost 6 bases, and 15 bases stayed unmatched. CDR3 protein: CATWDGTLRNFYKKLF. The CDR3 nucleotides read TGTGCCACCTGGGACGGAACTCTTAGAAACTTTTATAAGAAACTCTTT.

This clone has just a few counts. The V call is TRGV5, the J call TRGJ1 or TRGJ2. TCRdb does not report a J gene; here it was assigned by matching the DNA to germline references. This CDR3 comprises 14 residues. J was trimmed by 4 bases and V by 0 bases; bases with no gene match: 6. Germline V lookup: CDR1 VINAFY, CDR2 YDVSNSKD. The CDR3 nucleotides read TGTGCCACCTGGGACAGGCCCTTATATTATAAGAAACTCTTT. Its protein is CATWDRPLYYKKLF.